This is a list of T cell receptor beta chains from one sample in a study of response to subunit inactivated influenza vaccine. TCRdb itself ran the RT-PCR reads through MiXCR, one entry per CDR3 protein. This table has 600,000 to 850,000 distinct CDR3 sequences, 14% appearing once. The sequencing here drew on PBMCs from blood, taken less than 15 days before vaccination. All receptors derive from a man aged 45-65 years who received an inactivated influenza vaccine. The CDR3 runs from the conserved cysteine through the conserved F or W. D genes are given only for firm matches. Clone size appears in some rows only: once, few, many, or a class for an expanded clone.

V gene,clone size,J gene,D gene,CDR3 DNA,CDR3 protein
TRBV4-1,once,TRBJ2-6,NA,TGCGCCAGCAGCCACGGACAGCTGCTCAGAAGGGCCAACGTCCTGACTTTC,CASSHGQLLRRANVLTF
TRBV5-1,few,TRBJ2-1,TRBD2,TGCGCCAGCAGAAAGGGACTAGCGGAAAACAATGAGCAGTTCTTC,CASRKGLAENNEQFF
TRBV18,NA,TRBJ2-1,TRBD2,TGTGCCAGCCAAGGGCGGGAGGGCATCGTCAATGAGCAGTTCTTC,CASQGREGIVNEQFF
TRBV6-2/TRBV6-3,NA,TRBJ2-5,NA,TGTGCCAGCAGCTCAAACCCCAGGGAGACCCAGTACTTC,CASSSNPRETQYF
TRBV18,NA,TRBJ2-1,TRBD2,TGTGCCAGCTCACCACCCTTTCTAGCGGGAGTAGTTGAGCAGTTCTTC,CASSPPFLAGVVEQFF
TRBV10-3,NA,TRBJ2-1,NA,TGTGCCATCAGTGAGCCCGCGGGGCGGGGGTTCTTC,CAISEPAGRGFF
TRBV25-1,many,TRBJ1-5,NA,TGTGCCAGCAGCCTGGCCCGCGGGATAGTCTCCAATCAGCCCCAGCATTTT,CASSLARGIVSNQPQHF
TRBV7-9,few,TRBJ2-1,TRBD1,TGTGCCAGCAGCACATACAGGGGTCTGGGGAATGAGCAGTTCTTC,CASSTYRGLGNEQFF
TRBV9,few,TRBJ2-2,NA,TGTGCCAGCAGCGTAGACAGGGACGCCGGGGAGCTGTTTTTT,CASSVDRDAGELFF
TRBV29-1,NA,TRBJ2-3,TRBD2,TGCAGCCCGCGACTAGCCTTAATCCCCACGAATACGCAGTATTTT,CSPRLALIPTNTQYF
TRBV3-1,NA,TRBJ2-7,TRBD2,TGTGCCAGCAGCCCTAATAGCGGGGGGGCCGGCGAGCAGTACTTC,CASSPNSGGAGEQYF
TRBV12-1,few,TRBJ2-2,NA,TGTGCCAGCAGGCTCAGGGAGTACTTTGGACTAGCGGGAGGAGGCACCGGGGAGCTGTTTTTT,CASRLREYFGLAGGGTGELFF
TRBV7-9,few,TRBJ2-3,NA,TGTGCCAGCAGCCCACTGGACAGTAGCACAGATACGCAGTATTTT,CASSPLDSSTDTQYF